This is a list of T cell receptor beta chains from one sample in a study of molecular identifiers for immune sequencing clone quantification. TCRdb ran MiXCR on the PCR reads and lists one entry per CDR3 protein. This sample has 550,000 to 750,000 distinct CDR3 sequences, with about 20% found just once. Specimen: naive CD8+ T cells from blood, with Jurkat cell RNA spiked in. These TCRs come from a human donor in good health. Some libraries in this study had Jurkat cell RNA spiked in. Each CDR3 is given with its conserved first and last residue.

V: TRBV7-2; J: TRBJ1-5; CDR3: CASSPVGANQPQHF
V: TRBV19; J: TRBJ1-5; CDR3: CASSKGESKVQPQHF
V: TRBV3-1; J: TRBJ2-7; CDR3: CASSQGLQVSYEQYF
V: TRBV5-4; J: TRBJ2-7; CDR3: CASSPAAGGSNYYEQYF
V: TRBV29-1; J: TRBJ2-1; CDR3: CSVEDTGTSWAEQFF
V: TRBV6-2/TRBV6-3; J: TRBJ2-1; CDR3: CASSFGPYNEQFF
V: TRBV20-1; J: TRBJ2-5; CDR3: CSAGTSGTFPLETQYF
V: TRBV29-1; J: TRBJ1-1; CDR3: CSAADSLSVEAFF
V: TRBV24-1; J: TRBJ2-2; CDR3: CATSTGTAGELFF
V: TRBV24-1; J: TRBJ2-2; CDR3: CATSDFVRSETGELFF
V: TRBV7-9; J: TRBJ2-3; CDR3: CASREGITDTQYF
V: TRBV6-2/TRBV6-3; J: TRBJ2-6; CDR3: CATLGQSGANVLTF
V: TRBV12-3/TRBV12-4; J: TRBJ2-7; CDR3: CASSLSIDMNRVWEYGQYF
V: TRBV9; J: TRBJ2-7; CDR3: CASSAGQGDYEQYF
V: TRBV29-1; J: TRBJ2-1; CDR3: CSGSLAGVNNEQFF
V: TRBV20-1; J: TRBJ2-7; CDR3: CSTPGDLAGGYEQYF
V: TRBV7-5; J: TRBJ2-6; CDR3: CISVPAAEEGANVLTF
V: TRBV13; J: TRBJ2-7; CDR3: CASSEIPGQGYEQYF
V: TRBV5-1; J: TRBJ2-5; CDR3: CASSLTQGWETQYF
V: TRBV5-5; J: TRBJ2-7; CDR3: CASSLEARVSYEQYF
V: TRBV30; J: TRBJ2-7; CDR3: CAITTGTYEQYF
V: TRBV30; J: TRBJ1-1; CDR3: CAWGENTEAFF
V: TRBV11-3; J: TRBJ2-1; CDR3: CASSLGATHEQFF
V: TRBV6-1; J: TRBJ1-2; CDR3: CASRYPTGYFDGYTF
V: TRBV28; J: TRBJ2-3; CDR3: CASSLSAGDNTQYF
V: TRBV4-3; J: TRBJ2-7; CDR3: CASSQGLSYEQYF
V: TRBV9; J: TRBJ1-6; CDR3: CASSVEGGGWGSPLHF
V: TRBV4-3; J: TRBJ2-5; CDR3: CASSQDSLEGGRETQYF
V: TRBV27; J: TRBJ2-7; CDR3: CASSWTGDYEQYF
V: TRBV4-2; J: TRBJ2-7; CDR3: CASSQGRGPLSYEQYF
V: TRBV7-2; J: TRBJ2-7; CDR3: CASSSSSGGNYEQYF